The 11 T cell receptor beta chains listed next were all sequenced from one sample in a study of OX40 agonist ivuxolimab in advanced cancers. Clones were sequenced by immunoSEQ multiplex PCR, and TCRdb holds only the in-frame ones, with some missing. The sample holds roughly 120,000 clones; roughly 90% are singletons and the top ten take 0.25% to 0.3%. Sequencing was performed on CD4+ or CD8+ T cells sorted from blood, taken in a trial of the OX40 agonist ivuxolimab. All receptors derive from an adult with an advanced solid tumor such as melanoma, head and neck, liver or kidney cancer.

The CDR3 spells CASSTARGDYNEQFF. For the CDR3, the DNA is TGTGCCAGCAGCACCGCCAGGGGGGACTACAATGAGCAGTTCTTC. The chain joins TRBV5-4 to TRBJ2-1; tentatively, D is TRBD1 (7 bases). Trimming cost V 4 bases and J 3 bases, with 14 bases left between them. Germline CDR1 reads SGHNT; CDR2 reads YYREEE (reference sequence). The CDR3 length is 15 residues.

The V call is TRBV6-6, the J call TRBJ1-5; no clear D. From germline, CDR1 is MNHNY and CDR2 SVGAGI (reference sequence). The CDR3 is 13 residues long. Trimming pared 2 bases from V and 6 bases from J, leaving 8 bases between. The chain's CDR3 is CASSYGYVQPQHF. As DNA, the CDR3 is TGTGCCAGCAGTTACGGGTACGTTCAGCCCCAGCATTTT.

The chain uses TRBV19 and TRBJ2-2; D is unclear. V dropped 4 bases and J dropped 8 bases, with 11 bases sitting between them. Germline V gives CDR1 LNHDA, CDR2 SQIVND (reference sequence). This CDR3 region has 13 residues. The CDR3: CASSSSGRGELFF. Written as DNA, the CDR3 is TGTGCCAGTAGTAGTTCAGGTCGTGGGGAGCTGTTTTTT.

The V gene is TRBV11-2, the J gene TRBJ2-7, with D tentatively TRBD2 (5 bases). CDR3 length: 13 residues. Germline V gives CDR1 SGHAT, CDR2 FQNNGV. V was cut by 0 bases and J by 3 bases, with 6 bases left in between. DNA of the CDR3: TGTGCCAGCAGCTTAGACCGGGACTACGAGCAGTACTTC. This gives the protein CASSLDRDYEQYF.

This chain links TRBV7-6 with TRBJ1-1; the D gene is possibly TRBD1 (5 bases). This CDR3 spans 16 amino acids. CDR1 SGHVS and CDR2 FNYEAQ come from the germline V gene. V lost 6 bases, J lost 1 base, and 18 bases lay in between. CDR3 amino acids: CASSPTEGYRNTEAFF. The CDR3 bases are TGTGCCAGCAGTCCGACAGAGGGTTATCGGAACACTGAAGCTTTCTTT.

The chain uses TRBV19 and TRBJ2-6; no definite D call. V was shortened by 3 bases and J by 7 bases, with 10 bases between the two germline ends. The CDR3 is 14 amino acids. From germline, CDR1 is LNHDA and CDR2 SQIVND (reference sequence). DNA of the CDR3: TGTGCCAGTAGTATGTCGCGCAACGCCAACGTCCTGACTTTC. It is translated as CASSMSRNANVLTF.

This clone has just a few counts. The chain couples TRBV19 to TRBJ1-3, with D possibly being TRBD1 (5 bases). CDR1 LNHDA and CDR2 SQIVND come from the germline V gene (reference sequence). The CDR3 contains 14 residues. Between the trimmed V and J ends, which lost 6 bases and 4 bases, there was a span of 13 bases. This CDR3 is CASSPGTSGNTIYF. CDR3 in DNA: TGTGCCAGTAGCCCCGGGACTTCCGGAAACACCATATATTTT. The whole variable domain, remainder taken from reference TRBV19 and TRBJ1-3, is DGGITQSPKYLFRKEGQNVTLSCEQNLNHDAMYWYRQDPGQGLRLIYYSQIVNDFQKGDIAEGYSVSREKKESFPLTVTSAQKNPTAFYLCASSPGTSGNTIYFGEGSWLTVV.

This clone was recorded a few times. J is TRBJ1-1 and V is TRBV5-4; 10 nucleotides match TRBD1. This CDR3 spans 14 amino acids. Germline CDR1 is SGHNT and CDR2 is YYREEE (reference sequence). V lost 3 bases to trimming and J lost 6 bases; unmatched junction nucleotides: 5. The CDR3, as DNA: TGTGCCAGCAGCTACCGGGACAGGGGATCTGAAGCTTTCTTT. Translated: CASSYRDRGSEAFF.

This sequence joins TRBV25-1 and TRBJ2-7; no definite D call. Germline V gives CDR1 MGHDK, CDR2 SYGVNS. Trimming removed 1 base at V and 3 bases at J, with 10 bases between. The CDR3 runs 14 residues. The CDR3 nucleotides read TGTGCCAGCAGTGAATTTCGGACGAACTACGAGCAGTACTTC. It yields the protein CASSEFRTNYEQYF.

This chain connects TRBV28 to TRBJ1-1, with D perhaps matching TRBD1 (5 bases). Germline lookup yields CDR1 MDHEN and CDR2 SYDVKM. CDR3 length: 14 amino acids. The ends were cut back, 5 bases at V and 7 bases at J, with 17 bases in the middle. DNA for the CDR3: TGTGCCAGCAGTGTCCCGGGGGAATTTCTTGAAGCTTTCTTT. Translated, it gives CASSVPGEFLEAFF.

Comment on this clone: One end of the junction is discordant with germline, which a read error may explain. The chain carries TRBV11-2 and TRBJ1-4; no definite D call. This CDR3 is 14 amino acids long. The V gene's germline CDR1 is SGHAT and CDR2 FQNNGV. The CDR3 protein is CASSLGGLGSGLLF. CDR3 in DNA: TGTGCCAGCAGCTTAGGGGGATTGGGATCTGGGCTGCTTTTT.